One T cell receptor beta chain is described in this entry. The antigen is unknown. The sample has other DNA sequences that encode this CDR3 too. Assay execution proceeded at the deep level. Sequenced by immunoSEQ multiplex PCR; TCRdb stores in-frame clones only, minus some. The sample yields around 1.9 million clones, approximately 94% seen once. This specimen belongs to a study of shared clonotypes between healthy human individuals. Study conclusions and caveats: Relative to clonotypes present in all four donors, those not shared had lower generation probabilities.

The CDR3 extends over 15 amino acids. Germline V gene data show CDR1 as MGHRA and CDR2 as YSYEKL. With V trimmed by 1 base and J by 2 bases, 5 bases remained unmatched. In the naive CD8 group, cells lacked CD45RO and were positively selected for CCR7, so terminally differentiated effector memory CD45RA+ cells were left out. Nashville, Tennessee was home to all donors, who were Caucasian adults. This clonotype was sampled from a man in his late teens or twenties in good health. Some clones in this sample may be carry-over from other donors' samples. The V call is TRBV4-1, the J call TRBJ2-7; 7 nucleotides align to TRBD2. The sample consisted of naive CD8+ T cells from PBMCs. The CDR3 bases are TGCGCCAGCAGCCAAGGACTAGCCGGCACCTACGAGCAGTACTTC. It is translated as CASSQGLAGTYEQYF.